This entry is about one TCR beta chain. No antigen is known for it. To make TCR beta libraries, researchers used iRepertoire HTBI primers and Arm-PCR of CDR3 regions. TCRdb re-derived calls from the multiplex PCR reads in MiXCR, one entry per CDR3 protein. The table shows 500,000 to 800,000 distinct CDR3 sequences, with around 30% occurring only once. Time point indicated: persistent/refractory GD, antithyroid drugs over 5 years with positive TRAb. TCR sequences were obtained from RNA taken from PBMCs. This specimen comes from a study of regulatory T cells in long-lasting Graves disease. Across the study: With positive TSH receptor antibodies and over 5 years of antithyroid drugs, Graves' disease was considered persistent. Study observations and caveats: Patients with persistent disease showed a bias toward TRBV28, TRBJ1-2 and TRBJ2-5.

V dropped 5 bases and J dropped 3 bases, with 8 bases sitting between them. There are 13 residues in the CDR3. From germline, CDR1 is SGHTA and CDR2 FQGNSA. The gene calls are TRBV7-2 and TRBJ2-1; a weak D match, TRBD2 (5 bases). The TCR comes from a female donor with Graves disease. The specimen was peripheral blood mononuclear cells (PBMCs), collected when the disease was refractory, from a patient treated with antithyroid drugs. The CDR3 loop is CASSDGGYNEQFF. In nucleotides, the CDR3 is TGTGCCAGCAGCGACGGAGGCTACAATGAGCAGTTCTTC.